This TCR beta chain was identified during a study of T cells in Graves' hyperthyroidism and ophthalmopathy. This clonotype came up many times. RNA transcripts served as the template for amplifying TCR beta CDR3 regions. HTBI primers drove first-round RT-PCR of the TCR CDR3. TCRdb used MiXCR to reprocess the multiplex PCR reads, holding one entry per CDR3 protein. The data hold a few hundred thousand distinct CDR3 sequences, with 15% to 18% observed a single time. This CDR3 spans 16 amino acids. Germline V gene sequence: CDR1 SGHRS, CDR2 YFSETQ. V was pared by 0 bases and J by 0 bases, with 10 bases between.

The sample consisted of blood. This sequence was found in a woman under 40 with Graves' hyperthyroidism. J is TRBJ2-1 and V is TRBV5-1; D call uncertain. CDR3 bases: TGCGCCAGCAGCTTGGAGCCAATGAGCTCCTACAATGAGCAGTTCTTC. Translated: CASSLEPMSSYNEQFF.